The 13 T cell receptor beta chains in this list originate from one sample, sequenced in a study of OX40 agonist ivuxolimab in advanced cancers. Libraries were prepared by immunoSEQ multiplex PCR; TCRdb keeps only in-frame clonotypes and omits some of them. The data contain 53,000 or so clones, 70% to 80% of them seen just once; the ten biggest clones take up under 2.5%. The specimen comprised CD4+ or CD8+ T cells sorted from blood, sampled in a trial of the OX40 agonist ivuxolimab. Receptor source: an adult with an advanced solid tumor such as melanoma, head and neck, liver or kidney cancer.

The chain joins TRBV13 to TRBJ1-5; 7 bases are shared with TRBD1. Germline CDR1 reads PRHDT; CDR2 reads FYEKMQ (reference sequence). The CDR3 contains 16 residues. The V and J ends lost 5 bases and 4 bases, in that order; junction bases with no gene match: 11. CDR3 in amino acids: CASSRLSGTVNQPQHF. The CDR3 nucleotides read TGTGCCAGCAGCCGACTATCCGGGACAGTGAATCAGCCCCAGCATTTT.

This rearrangement joins TRBV7-2 to TRBJ2-5; D tentatively fits TRBD1 or TRBD2 (5 bases each). Germline assignment: CDR1 SGHTA and CDR2 FQGNSA. The CDR3 is 14 residues long. V was clipped by 10 bases and J by 10 bases, with 25 bases between them. The CDR3 loop is CATNPGTAGRNQYF. The CDR3 bases are TGTGCCACCAACCCGGGGACCGCCGGAAGGAACCAGTACTTC. Supplemented by reference TRBV7-2 and TRBJ2-5, the full variable domain reads GAGVSQSPSNKVTEKGKDVELRCDPISGHTALYWYRQSLGQGLEFLIYFQGNSAPDKSGLPSDRFSAERTGGSVSTLTIQRTQQEDSAVYLCATNPGTAGRNQYFGPGTRLLVL.

The J gene is TRBJ2-1, the V gene TRBV5-1, with 12 bases aligning to TRBD2. CDR3 size: 18 residues. Germline values: CDR1 SGHRS, CDR2 YFSETQ. The V gene end was trimmed by 0 bases and the J gene end by 7 bases; junction bases not matched to a gene: 11. The CDR3 DNA reads TGCGCCAGCAGCTTGGAGCCTAGGGCTAGCGGGAGGGTAAATGAGCAGTTCTTC. This codes for CASSLEPRASGRVNEQFF.

The J gene is TRBJ2-7, the V gene TRBV6-5; 12 bases align to TRBD2. Germline values: CDR1 MNHEY, CDR2 SVGAGI. CDR3 size: 15 residues. The V and J ends lost 6 bases and 0 bases, in that order; junction bases with no gene match: 3. The CDR3 DNA reads as TGTGCCAGCAGAGGACTAGCGGGGAGCTCCTACGAGCAGTACTTC. It yields the protein CASRGLAGSSYEQYF.

V gene TRBV10-3 combines with J gene TRBJ2-2; the D gene is possibly TRBD2 (5 bases). The V gene's germline CDR1 is ENHRY and CDR2 SYGVKD. The CDR3 is 15 residues long. V lost 6 bases and J lost 6, with 17 bases in between. The CDR3 sequence: CAISRPQLGAGELFF. For the CDR3, the DNA is TGTGCCATCAGCCGCCCCCAACTAGGTGCCGGGGAGCTGTTTTTT.

The chain links TRBV6-5 to TRBJ2-7, with D tentatively TRBD1 (6 bases). This CDR3 region has 13 residues. The germline CDR1 and CDR2 sequences are MNHEY and SVGAGI. Trimming removed 10 bases at V and 0 bases at J, with 13 bases between. The CDR3 coding sequence is TGTGCCACTGTCACAGGGATCTCCTACGAGCAGTACTTC. This encodes CATVTGISYEQYF.

The V call is TRBV6-4, the J call TRBJ2-2, with 12 positions matching TRBD2. Trimming took 0 bases from V and 4 from J; bases not matched to a gene: 9. The CDR3 totals 19 residues. CDR1 and CDR2 from the germline V gene are MRHNA and SNTAGT. The chain's CDR3 is CASSDSGLAGRGVTGELFF. The CDR3 region has the DNA TGTGCCAGCAGTGACTCCGGACTAGCGGGAAGAGGGGTCACCGGGGAGCTGTTTTTT.

This sequence joins TRBV2 and TRBJ2-1; D ambiguous. Germline V gene data show CDR1 as SNHLY and CDR2 as FYNNEI. The CDR3 sequence is 11 residues long. V was shortened by 4 bases and J by 4 bases, with 2 bases between the two germline ends. CDR3 DNA: TGTGCCAGCAGTGGATACAATGAGCAGTTCTTC. Encoded protein: CASSGYNEQFF.

The chain joins TRBV7-2 to TRBJ2-6; D tentatively reads TRBD1 or TRBD2 (5 bases each). The V gene's germline CDR1 is SGHTA and CDR2 FQGNSA. The CDR3 extends over 16 amino acids. The ends were cut back, 2 bases at V and 2 bases at J, with 10 bases in the middle. The CDR3 DNA sequence: TGTGCCAGCAGCTTAAGGCAGGGAGCTGGGGCCAACGTCCTGACTTTC. It is translated as CASSLRQGAGANVLTF.

This sequence joins TRBV19 and TRBJ1-2; 7 positions match TRBD1. The CDR3 is 14 amino acids. Germline V gene sequence: CDR1 LNHDA, CDR2 SQIVND (reference sequence). The J segment lost 4 bases and the V segment lost 4 bases, leaving 6 bases of the junction unmatched. CDR3 residues: CASSKGQNLYGYTF. CDR3 bases: TGTGCCAGTAGTAAGGGACAGAATCTCTATGGCTACACCTTC.

This chain connects TRBV27 to TRBJ1-4; 9 bases are a match to TRBD1. The germline V gene encodes CDR1 MNHEY and CDR2 SMNVEV (reference sequence). J lost 8 bases, V lost 4 bases, and 5 bases had no gene match. There are 14 residues in the CDR3. The CDR3 spells CASSWTGVGEKLFF. DNA for the CDR3: TGTGCCAGCAGTTGGACAGGGGTGGGAGAAAAACTGTTTTTT.

V gene TRBV18 combines with J gene TRBJ1-5, with TRBD1 matching over 9 bases. The J segment lost 5 bases and the V segment lost 3 bases, leaving 2 bases of the junction unmatched. This CDR3 has 14 amino acids. The V gene's germline CDR1 is KGHSH and CDR2 LQKENI. The CDR3 reads CASSPGQGHQPQHF. CDR3 sequence (DNA): TGTGCCAGCTCACCGGGACAGGGTCATCAGCCCCAGCATTTT.

The chain joins TRBV28 to TRBJ2-2; TRBD2 aligns across 12 bases. Trimming cost V 5 bases and J 5 bases; bases outside gene matches: 9. CDR3 length equals 17 residues. Germline CDR1 is MDHEN and CDR2 is SYDVKM. CDR3 in DNA: TGTGCCAGCAGTAGGCGGACTAGCGGGAAACCAACCGGGGAGCTGTTTTTT. Translation gives CASSRRTSGKPTGELFF.